The present T cell receptor beta chain was sequenced within a study of human T cells and chemical hapten exposure. Background on the study: Sensitizing treatment utilized 2% DPC over a 2 cm by 2 cm portion of upper inner arm skin. The study, taken as a whole, reports: Expanded TCRs clustered into significantly more large CDR3 similarity groups than controls, the analysis revealed. TCRs exceeding 1 in 1000 frequency stayed unchanged with DPC sensitization.

To note about this clonotype: Its specificity is unknown.

The time point denotes: patch test 1, 2 weeks after DPC sensitization. Treatment of the sample: therapeutic diphenylcyclopropenone sensitization with weekly scalp DPC. TCRdb redid the calling of the RACE reads with MiXCR, one entry per CDR3 protein. The sample carries 90,000 to 120,000 distinct CDR3 sequences, approximately 10% recorded once. The ends were cut back, 3 bases at V and 0 bases at J, with 12 bases in the middle. CDR3 length: 16 residues. This TCR came from a woman between 40 and 55 years old with alopecia areata. Some clones in this sample may be carry-over from other donors' samples. Material: whole blood, obtained in connection with sensitization to the hapten diphenylcyclopropenone (DPC). The chain joins TRBV12-3 or TRBV12-4 to TRBJ1-5, with a possible D match to TRBD1 (5 bases). CDR3 DNA sequence: TGTGCCAGCAGTTTCCGTGACAGCAATAGCAATCAGCCCCAGCATTTT. It is translated as CASSFRDSNSNQPQHF.